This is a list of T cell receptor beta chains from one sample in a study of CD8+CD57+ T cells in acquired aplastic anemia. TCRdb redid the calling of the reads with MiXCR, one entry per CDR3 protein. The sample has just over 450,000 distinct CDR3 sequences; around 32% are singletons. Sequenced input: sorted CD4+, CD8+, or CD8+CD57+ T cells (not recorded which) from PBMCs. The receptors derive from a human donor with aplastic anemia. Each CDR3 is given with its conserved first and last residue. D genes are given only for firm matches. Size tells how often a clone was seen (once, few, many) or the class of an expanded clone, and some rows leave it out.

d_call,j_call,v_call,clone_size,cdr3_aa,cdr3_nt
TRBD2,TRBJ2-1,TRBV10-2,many,CASSDFLAGGTYNEQFF,TGCGCCAGCAGTGATTTCCTAGCGGGAGGTACCTACAATGAGCAGTTCTTC
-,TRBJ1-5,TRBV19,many,CASTGSINQPQHF,TGTGCCAGTACGGGCAGCATCAATCAGCCCCAGCATTTT
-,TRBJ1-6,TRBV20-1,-,CSARGTVNNSPLHF,TGCAGTGCTAGAGGGACAGTAAATAATTCACCCCTCCACTTT
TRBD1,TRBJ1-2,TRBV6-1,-,CASKGTADRRGYTF,TGTGCCAGCAAGGGGACAGCGGACAGGAGAGGCTACACCTTC
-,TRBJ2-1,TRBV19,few,CASSLAGSLNEQFF,TGTGCCAGTAGTTTGGCGGGATCTCTCAATGAGCAGTTCTTC
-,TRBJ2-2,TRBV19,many,CASSTGGELFF,TGTGCCAGTAGTACCGGCGGGGAGCTGTTTTTT
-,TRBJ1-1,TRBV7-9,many,CASSLLGPAFF,TGTGCCAGCAGCTTGCTAGGGCCAGCTTTCTTT
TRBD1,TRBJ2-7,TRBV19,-,CASSTVGQGFSYEQYF,TGTGCCAGCAGCACTGTTGGACAGGGGTTCTCCTACGAGCAGTACTTC
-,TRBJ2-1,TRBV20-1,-,CSVSRTDEQFF,TGCAGTGTATCGCGTACGGATGAGCAGTTCTTC
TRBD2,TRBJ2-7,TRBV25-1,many,CASSGLAGISEQYF,TGTGCCAGCAGCGGACTAGCGGGGATCTCCGAGCAGTACTTC
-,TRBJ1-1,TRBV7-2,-,CASSRKANTEAFF,TGTGCCAGCAGCCGAAAGGCGAACACTGAAGCTTTCTTT
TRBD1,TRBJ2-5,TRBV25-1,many,CASSEWTGYTGETQYF,TGTGCCAGCAGTGAGTGGACAGGTTACACCGGGGAGACCCAGTACTTC
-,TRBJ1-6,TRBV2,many,CASTRDGQTPLHF,TGTGCCAGCACCCGGGACGGGCAAACACCCCTCCACTTT
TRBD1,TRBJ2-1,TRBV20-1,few,CSAARDRVYNEQFF,TGCAGTGCAGCGCGGGACAGGGTCTACAATGAGCAGTTCTTC
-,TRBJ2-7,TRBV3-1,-,CASSQGVVGSREQYF,TGTGCCAGCAGCCAAGGTGTCGTGGGGTCTCGAGAGCAGTACTTC
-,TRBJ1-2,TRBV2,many,CASSWGDYGYTF,TGTGCCAGCAGTTGGGGCGACTATGGCTACACCTTC
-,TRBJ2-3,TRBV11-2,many,CASSLEGPADTQYF,TGTGCCAGCAGCTTAGAGGGTCCAGCAGATACGCAGTATTTT
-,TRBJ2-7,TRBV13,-,CASSLVGFSYEQYF,TGTGCCAGCAGCTTAGTGGGGTTCTCCTACGAGCAGTACTTC
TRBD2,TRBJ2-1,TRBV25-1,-,CASSILAGDYNEQFF,TGTGCCAGCAGTATACTAGCGGGAGACTACAATGAGCAGTTCTTC
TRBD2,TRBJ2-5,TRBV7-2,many,CAVSLRWEGLFETQYF,TGTGCCGTCTCTCTTCGGTGGGAGGGCCTTTTCGAGACCCAGTACTTC
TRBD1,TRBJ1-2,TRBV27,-,CASSLRDSSYGYTF,TGTGCCAGCAGTTTACGGGACAGCAGTTATGGCTACACCTTC
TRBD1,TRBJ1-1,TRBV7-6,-,CASSSIQGLSTEAFF,TGTGCCAGCAGCTCAATACAGGGGCTTAGCACTGAAGCTTTCTTT
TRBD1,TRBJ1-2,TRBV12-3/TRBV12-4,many,CASSYGQGYGYTF,TGTGCCAGCAGTTATGGACAGGGCTATGGCTACACCTTC
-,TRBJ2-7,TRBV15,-,CATSSLTPQGSYEQYF,TGTGCCACCAGCAGCTTGACTCCACAGGGCTCCTACGAGCAGTACTTC
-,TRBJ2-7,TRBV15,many,CATSRGPGLYEQYF,TGTGCCACCAGCAGGGGACCAGGACTCTACGAGCAGTACTTC
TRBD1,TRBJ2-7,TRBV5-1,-,CASSVKTGAGEQYF,TGCGCCAGCAGCGTTAAAACAGGGGCGGGCGAGCAGTACTTC
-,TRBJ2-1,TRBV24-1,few,CATSDRNEQFF,TGTGCCACCAGTGACCGGAATGAGCAGTTCTTC
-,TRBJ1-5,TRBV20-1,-,CSAREQGNSNQPQHF,TGCAGTGCTAGAGAACAGGGTAATAGCAATCAGCCCCAGCATTTT
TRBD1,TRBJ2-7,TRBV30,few,CAWSPGTVLYEQYF,TGTGCCTGGAGCCCCGGGACAGTGCTCTACGAGCAGTACTTC
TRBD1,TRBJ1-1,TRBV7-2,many,CASSTQGARSTEAFF,TGTGCCAGCAGCACTCAGGGGGCGAGGAGTACTGAAGCTTTCTTT
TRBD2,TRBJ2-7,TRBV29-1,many,CSVEVASGGAPGEQYF,TGCAGCGTTGAAGTAGCTAGCGGGGGGGCGCCGGGCGAGCAGTACTTC
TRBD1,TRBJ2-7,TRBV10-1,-,CASSQDRGESYEQYF,TGCGCCAGCAGCCAGGACAGGGGCGAATCCTACGAGCAGTACTTC
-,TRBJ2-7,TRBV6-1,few,CASSEAQGSGEQYF,TGTGCCAGCAGTGAAGCACAGGGATCTGGCGAGCAGTACTTC
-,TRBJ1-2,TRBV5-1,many,CASRSEANYGYTF,TGCGCCAGCAGGTCAGAAGCTAACTATGGCTACACCTTC
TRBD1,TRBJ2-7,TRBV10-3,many,CAITGTGAYEQYF,TGTGCCATCACCGGGACAGGGGCTTACGAGCAGTACTTC
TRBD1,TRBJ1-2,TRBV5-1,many,CASSRRQGEDYGYTF,TGCGCCAGCAGCCGCCGACAGGGTGAGGACTATGGCTACACCTTC
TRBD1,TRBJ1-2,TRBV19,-,CASSIEDRGLNYGYTF,TGTGCCAGTAGTATAGAAGACAGGGGGCTGAACTATGGCTACACCTTC
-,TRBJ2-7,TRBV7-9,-,CAWSGSESSYEQYF,TGTGCCTGGAGTGGATCGGAGTCCTCCTACGAGCAGTACTTC
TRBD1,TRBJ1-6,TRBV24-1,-,CATSDAGTGDHLHF,TGTGCCACCAGTGACGCCGGGACAGGGGATCACCTCCACTTT
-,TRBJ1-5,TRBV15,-,CATSRDGTGTYEHF,TGTGCCACCAGCAGAGATGGGACGGGCACCTACGAGCATTTT
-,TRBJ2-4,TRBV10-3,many,CAISDGPPDIQYF,TGTGCCATCAGTGACGGGCCCCCGGACATTCAGTACTTC
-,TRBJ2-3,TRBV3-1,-,CASSTPRRADTQYF,TGTGCCAGCAGCACCCCCCGGAGGGCAGATACGCAGTATTTT